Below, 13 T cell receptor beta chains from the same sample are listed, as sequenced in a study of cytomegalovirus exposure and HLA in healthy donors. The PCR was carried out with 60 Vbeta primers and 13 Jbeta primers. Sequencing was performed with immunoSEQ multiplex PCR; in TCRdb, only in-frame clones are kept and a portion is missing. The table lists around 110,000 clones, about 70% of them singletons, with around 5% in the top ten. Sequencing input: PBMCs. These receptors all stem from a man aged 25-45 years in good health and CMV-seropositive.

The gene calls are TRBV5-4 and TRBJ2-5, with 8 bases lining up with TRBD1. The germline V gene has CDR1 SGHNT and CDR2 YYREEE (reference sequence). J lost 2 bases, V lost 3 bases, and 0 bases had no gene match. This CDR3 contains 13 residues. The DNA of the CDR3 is TGTGCCAGCAGCTGGACAGGGCAAGAGACCCAGTACTTC. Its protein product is CASSWTGQETQYF.

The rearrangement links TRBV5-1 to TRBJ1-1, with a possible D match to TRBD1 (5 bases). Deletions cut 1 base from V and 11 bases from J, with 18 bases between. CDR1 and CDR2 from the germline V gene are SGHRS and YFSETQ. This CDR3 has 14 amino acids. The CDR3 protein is CASSLRQGVGGAFF. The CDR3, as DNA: TGCGCCAGCAGCTTGCGGCAGGGCGTGGGGGGGGCTTTCTTT.

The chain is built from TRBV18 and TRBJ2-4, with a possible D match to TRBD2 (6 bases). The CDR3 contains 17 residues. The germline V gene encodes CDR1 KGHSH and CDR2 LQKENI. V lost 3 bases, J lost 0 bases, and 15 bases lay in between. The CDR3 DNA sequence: TGTGCCAGCTCACCCTGGGGACTGACCTTAGCCAAAAACATTCAGTACTTC. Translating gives CASSPWGLTLAKNIQYF.

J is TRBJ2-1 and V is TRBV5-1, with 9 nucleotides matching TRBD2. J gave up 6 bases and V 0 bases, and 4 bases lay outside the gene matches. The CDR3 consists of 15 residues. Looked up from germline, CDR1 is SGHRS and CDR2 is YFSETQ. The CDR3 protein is CASSLVSGGRNEQFF. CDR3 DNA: TGCGCCAGCAGCTTGGTTAGCGGGGGTCGCAATGAGCAGTTCTTC.

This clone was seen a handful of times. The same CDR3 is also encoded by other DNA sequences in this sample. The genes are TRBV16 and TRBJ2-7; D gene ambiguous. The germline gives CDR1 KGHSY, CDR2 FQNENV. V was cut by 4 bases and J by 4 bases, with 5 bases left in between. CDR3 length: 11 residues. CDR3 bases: TGTGCCAGCAGCCCTTCTTACGAGCAGTACTTC. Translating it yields CASSPSYEQYF.

This chain's CDR3 is CASSPQGSYQPQHF. The CDR3, as DNA: TGTGCCAGCAGTCCCCAGGGTTCTTATCAGCCCCAGCATTTT. J is TRBJ1-5 and V is TRBV28, with D possibly being TRBD1 (5 bases). Germline V gives CDR1 MDHEN, CDR2 SYDVKM. The CDR3 extends over 14 amino acids. Trimming took 5 bases from V and 5 from J, leaving 13 bases between them.

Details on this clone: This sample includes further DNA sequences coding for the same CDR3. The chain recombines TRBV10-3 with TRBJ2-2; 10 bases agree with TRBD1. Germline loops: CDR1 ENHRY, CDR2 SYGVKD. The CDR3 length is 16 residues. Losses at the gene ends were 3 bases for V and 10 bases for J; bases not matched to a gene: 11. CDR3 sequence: CAISDPGQGEGEELFF. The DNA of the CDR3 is TGTGCCATCAGTGACCCCGGACAGGGGGAAGGCGAGGAGCTGTTTTTT.

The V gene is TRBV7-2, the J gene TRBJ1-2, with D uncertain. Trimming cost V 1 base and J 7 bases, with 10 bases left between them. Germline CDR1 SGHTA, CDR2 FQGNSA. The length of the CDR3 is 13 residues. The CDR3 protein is CASSLGTPGGYTF. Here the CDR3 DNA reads TGTGCCAGCAGCTTAGGTACTCCAGGTGGCTACACCTTC.

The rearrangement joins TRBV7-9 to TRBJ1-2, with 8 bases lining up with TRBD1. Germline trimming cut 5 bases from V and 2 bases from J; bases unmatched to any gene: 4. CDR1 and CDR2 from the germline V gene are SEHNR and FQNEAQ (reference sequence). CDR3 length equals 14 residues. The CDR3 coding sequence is TGTGCCAGCAGCCTAGGACAGGGCAACTATGGCTACACCTTC. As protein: CASSLGQGNYGYTF.

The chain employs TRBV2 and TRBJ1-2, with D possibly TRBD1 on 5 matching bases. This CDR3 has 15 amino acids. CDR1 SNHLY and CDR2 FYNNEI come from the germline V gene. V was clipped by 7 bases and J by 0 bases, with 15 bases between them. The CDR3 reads CASTRRGGSNYGYTF. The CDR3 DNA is TGTGCCAGCACCCGGCGCGGGGGGTCTAACTATGGCTACACCTTC. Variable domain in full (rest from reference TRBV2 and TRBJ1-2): EPEVTQTPSHQVTQMGQEVILRCVPISNHLYFYWYRQILGQKVEFLVSFYNNEISEKSEIFDDQFSVERPDGSNFTLKIRSTKLEDSAMYFCASTRRGGSNYGYTFGSGTRLTVV.

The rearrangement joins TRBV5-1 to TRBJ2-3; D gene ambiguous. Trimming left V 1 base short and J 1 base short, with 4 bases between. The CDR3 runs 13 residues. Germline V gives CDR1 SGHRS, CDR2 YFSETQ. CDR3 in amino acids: CASSLQGTDTQYF. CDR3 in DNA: TGCGCCAGCAGCTTGCAGGGCACAGATACGCAGTATTTT. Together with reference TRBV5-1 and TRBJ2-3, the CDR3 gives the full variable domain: KAGVTQTPRYLIKTRGQQVTLSCSPISGHRSVSWYQQTPGQGLQFLFEYFSETQRNKGNFPGRFSGRQFSNSRSEMNVSTLELGDSALYLCASSLQGTDTQYFGPGTRLTVL.

The CDR3 sequence: CSVEAGNTGELFF. CDR3 in DNA: TGCAGCGTTGAGGCGGGGAACACCGGGGAGCTGTTTTTT. This sequence joins TRBV29-1 and TRBJ2-2; possible D gene TRBD2, 5 bases. This CDR3 contains 13 residues. V was pared by 3 bases and J by 1 base, with 6 bases between. CDR1 and CDR2 from the germline V gene are SQVTM and ANQGSEA.

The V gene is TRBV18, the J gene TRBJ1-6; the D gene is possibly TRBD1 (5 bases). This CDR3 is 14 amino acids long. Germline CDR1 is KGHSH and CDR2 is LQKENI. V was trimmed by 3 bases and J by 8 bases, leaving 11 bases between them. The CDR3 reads CASSPGGSDSPLHF. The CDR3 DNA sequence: TGTGCCAGCTCACCGGGGGGTTCGGATTCACCCCTCCACTTT. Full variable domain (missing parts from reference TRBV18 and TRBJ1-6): NAGVMQNPRHLVRRRGQEARLRCSPMKGHSHVYWYRQLPEEGLKFMVYLQKENIIDESGMPKERFSAEFPKEGPSILRIQQVVRGDSAAYFCASSPGGSDSPLHFGNGTRLTVT.